This entry lists 21 T cell receptor beta chains sequenced from one sample in a study of blood T cell repertoires in COVID-19. Repertoires were generated with immunoSEQ multiplex PCR, while TCRdb's copy carries only in-frame clones and drops some. The table shows approximately 120,000 clones, with roughly 84% occurring only once. Input material: peripheral blood. The receptors were gathered from a woman aged 80 or older with acute or convalescent COVID-19.

V and J are TRBV6-5 and TRBJ2-2; D might be TRBD1 (5 bases). Trimming pared 8 bases from V and 2 bases from J, leaving 12 bases between. CDR3 size: 14 residues. CDR1 is MNHEY and CDR2 is SVGAGI in the germline V gene. The CDR3 spells CASAGHRNTGELFF. CDR3 coding DNA: TGTGCCAGCGCTGGACATAGAAACACCGGGGAGCTGTTTTTT.

The chain recombines TRBV3-1 (or the pseudogene TRBV3-2) with TRBJ1-1; 9 bases line up with TRBD1. J was trimmed by 6 bases and V by 1 base; bases with no gene match: 6. There are 15 residues in the CDR3. Germline-derived CDR1 and CDR2 are LGHDT and YNNKEL (reference sequence). CDR3 loop: CASSQGAGTGSEAFF. CDR3 nucleotide sequence: TGTGCCAGCAGCCAAGGTGCCGGGACAGGGTCTGAAGCTTTCTTT.

This clone came up a few times. The V and J genes are TRBV6-5 and TRBJ1-2, with a tentative D call TRBD1 (5 bases). This CDR3 contains 14 residues. Germline assignment: CDR1 MNHEY and CDR2 SVGAGI. The V end was cut by 2 bases, the J end by 0 bases, with 7 bases between. The CDR3 nucleotides read TGTGCCAGCAGTTACGGGGGGGCTAACTATGGCTACACCTTC. Translated, it gives CASSYGGANYGYTF.

The chain couples TRBV28 to TRBJ1-2; possibly TRBD1 for D (6 bases). V lost 5 bases and J 6 bases, leaving 16 bases between the germline ends. CDR1 is MDHEN and CDR2 is SYDVKM in the germline V gene. The CDR3 sequence is 14 residues long. In DNA, the CDR3 is TGTGCCAGCAGTACCCACTCCGGGGACAATGGCTACACCTTC. Amino acid sequence: CASSTHSGDNGYTF.

This sequence joins TRBV5-1 and TRBJ1-4, with a tentative D call TRBD1 (5 bases). Per germline, CDR1 SGHRS and CDR2 YFSETQ. Trimming took off 1 base at V and 0 bases at J, with 16 bases between the two ends. The CDR3 sequence is 18 residues long. CDR3 bases: TGCGCCAGCAGCTTGTCTCTATCCAGGGCAGCAACTAATGAAAAACTGTTTTTT. Translating it yields CASSLSLSRAATNEKLFF.

This clone has a single count. The rearrangement links TRBV3-1 (or the pseudogene TRBV3-2) to TRBJ1-2; D gene ambiguous. Per germline, CDR1 LGHDT and CDR2 YNNKEL (reference sequence). The CDR3 sequence is 15 residues long. The V and J ends lost 5 bases and 8 bases respectively, with 21 bases between them. CDR3 amino acids: CASSYTTRNGGGYTF. CDR3 coding DNA: TGTGCCAGCAGCTACACAACCAGGAACGGAGGAGGCTACACCTTC.

The V gene is TRBV7-8, the J gene TRBJ1-1; D possibly corresponds to TRBD1 (5 bases). V shed 11 bases and J shed 5 bases, with 9 bases lying between them. This CDR3 spans 10 amino acids. From germline, CDR1 is SGHVS and CDR2 FQNEAQ. CDR3 DNA: TGTGCCGGGGGGGAAACTGAAGCTTTCTTT. Translation gives CAGGETEAFF.

The rearrangement links TRBV19 to TRBJ2-1, with 8 bases aligning to TRBD2. Losses at the gene ends were 5 bases for V and 7 bases for J; bases not matched to a gene: 19. The CDR3 totals 18 residues. CDR1 and CDR2 from the germline V gene are LNHDA and SQIVND (reference sequence). Written as DNA, the CDR3 is TGTGCCAGTAGTGGATCGCGGGGGGCCTCAAATAGTCGGAATGAGCAGTTCTTC. Amino acid sequence: CASSGSRGASNSRNEQFF.

The V call is TRBV3-1 (or the pseudogene TRBV3-2), the J call TRBJ2-3; tentatively, D is TRBD1 (6 bases). This CDR3 comprises 17 residues. From germline, CDR1 is LGHDT and CDR2 YNNKEL (reference sequence). With 5 bases removed from V and 1 base from J, the gap between germline ends came to 19 bases. The DNA of the CDR3 is TGTGCCAGCAGCTCCACAGGGTATGGGTGGGGCACAGATACGCAGTATTTT. This encodes CASSSTGYGWGTDTQYF.

The chain recombines TRBV5-4 with TRBJ1-4; D unclear. Trimming left V 1 base short and J 6 bases short, with 10 bases between. This CDR3 is built from 14 residues. Germline V gene sequence: CDR1 SGHNT, CDR2 YYREEE (reference sequence). DNA of the CDR3: TGTGCCAGCAGCTTGCCAGGTAGAGATGAAAAACTGTTTTTT. Encoded protein: CASSLPGRDEKLFF.

This clone was detected only a few times. This specimen includes other DNA sequences encoding the same CDR3. This sequence joins TRBV19 and TRBJ1-5; 8 nucleotides line up with TRBD1. Looked up from germline, CDR1 is LNHDA and CDR2 is SQIVND (reference sequence). The V gene end was trimmed by 8 bases and the J gene end by 4 bases; junction bases not matched to a gene: 4. CDR3 length: 13 amino acids. The CDR3 bases are TGTGCCAGTTCCGGGACAGGTAATCAGCCCCAGCATTTT. It translates to CASSGTGNQPQHF.

The chain uses TRBV7-2 and TRBJ2-3, with 12 bases fitting TRBD2. This CDR3 has 19 residues. Per the germline V gene, CDR1 is SGHTA and CDR2 is FQGNSA. The V segment lost 1 base and the J segment 1 base; nucleotides outside the gene matches: 9. The CDR3 loop is CASSLVGLAGGRGTDTQYF. The CDR3, as DNA: TGTGCCAGCAGCTTAGTTGGTCTAGCGGGGGGGCGGGGCACAGATACGCAGTATTTT.

As DNA, the CDR3 is TGTGCTAGTGGTTCTTACTCTGGGGCCAACGTCCTGACTTTC. Translated: CASGSYSGANVLTF. This chain links TRBV12-5 with TRBJ2-6; D uncertain. Germline V gives CDR1 LGHNT, CDR2 FRNRAP. Trimming stripped 4 bases from V and 0 bases from J, with 4 bases between. The CDR3 is 14 residues long.

The chain carries TRBV21-1 and TRBJ2-3; the D call TRBD2 from the table was never checked on the DNA. TRBV21-1 is tagged as a pseudogene. The CDR3 has 16 residues. CDR3 sequence: CASSPREISSADTQYF. Here the CDR3 DNA reads TGTGCCAGCAGCCCTCGGGAGATTAGTTCAGCAGATACGCAGTATTTT.

The CDR3 DNA is TGCGCCAGCAGCAAAACGGGACAGGTTGGAAACACCATATATTTT. It translates to CASSKTGQVGNTIYF. The chain joins TRBV5-1 to TRBJ1-3; TRBD1 matches 8 bases. Losses at the gene ends were 4 bases for V and 3 bases for J; bases not matched to a gene: 6. The CDR3 loop spans 15 amino acids. CDR1 and CDR2 from the germline V gene are SGHRS and YFSETQ. The full variable domain, completed using reference TRBV5-1 and TRBJ1-3, is KAGVTQTPRYLIKTRGQQVTLSCSPISGHRSVSWYQQTPGQGLQFLFEYFSETQRNKGNFPGRFSGRQFSNSRSEMNVSTLELGDSALYLCASSKTGQVGNTIYFGEGSWLTVV.

This chain links TRBV4-3 with TRBJ1-6; D perhaps matches TRBD1 (5 bases). Germline V gives CDR1 LGHNA, CDR2 YSLEER. V lost 0 bases to trimming and J lost 11 bases, with 17 bases between them. The CDR3 has 16 amino acids. CDR3 nucleotide sequence: TGCGCCAGCAGCCAAGATCCTCCGGGGGGGAGAGCACCCCTCCACTTT. As protein: CASSQDPPGGRAPLHF.

The chain carries TRBV3-1 (or the pseudogene TRBV3-2) and TRBJ1-2; maybe TRBD1 (5 bases). V was trimmed by 0 bases and J by 0 bases, leaving 11 bases between them. This CDR3 has 16 amino acids. Germline assignment: CDR1 LGHDT and CDR2 YNNKEL (reference sequence). Written as DNA, the CDR3 is TGTGCCAGCAGCCAAGATCGCGCAGGGTCTAACTATGGCTACACCTTC. As protein: CASSQDRAGSNYGYTF.

On this clone itself: The junction does not match germline at one end; this may be a read error. CDR3 bases: TGTGCCAGCAGTTTATCAGCTAGCGGGAGGCCGAACTTAGTCTTC. Translation gives CASSLSASGRPNLVF. V gene TRBV27 combines with J gene TRBJ2-1, with 11 bases fitting TRBD2. Looked up from germline, CDR1 is MNHEY and CDR2 is SMNVEV (reference sequence). The CDR3 contains 15 residues.

Notes on this clone: One end of the junction varies from germline; a read error may be responsible. The gene calls are TRBV4-2 and TRBJ2-1; TRBD2 matches at 9 bases. This CDR3 region has 13 residues. Germline CDR1 LGHNA, CDR2 YNFKEQ. The CDR3 region has the DNA TGTGCCAGCAGCCAAGATTCAAGCGGGGGGCCACTCTTC. Amino acids: CASSQDSSGGPLF.

This chain uses TRBV27 with TRBJ2-1; the match to TRBD2 covers 10 bases. The CDR3 runs to 15 residues. Trimming at V came to 3 bases and at J to 7 bases, leaving 6 bases not matched to a gene. CDR1 MNHEY and CDR2 SMNVEV come from the germline V gene (reference sequence). The CDR3 DNA sequence: TGTGCCAGCAGTTTTACTAGCGGGACGGGGAATGAGCAGTTCTTC. Protein sequence: CASSFTSGTGNEQFF.

This chain connects TRBV2 to TRBJ2-7; 7 nucleotides line up with TRBD1. The CDR3 consists of 12 residues. Per the germline V gene, CDR1 is SNHLY and CDR2 is FYNNEI. V shed 6 bases and J 6 bases; nucleotides not matched to a gene: 5. CDR3 residues: CASRRTGSEQYF. The CDR3 nucleotides read TGTGCCAGCAGGAGGACAGGCTCCGAGCAGTACTTC.